This entry concerns a single T cell receptor (beta chain). Its antigen is still unknown. No per-base quality is available; no much larger clone lies one base away. The entire isolated RNA was reverse transcribed using the High Capacity cDNA Reverse Transcription Kit, and thus expressed TCRB transcripts were sequenced. Naive, central memory and regulatory T cell samples underwent deep immunoSEQ sequencing, averaging about 3.57 million total reads per sample. Sorted cells were lysed in RLT buffer and RNA was extracted with DNase-treated RNeasy Micro or Mini kits, depending on cell number. Each cell subset was processed separately to prevent cross-contamination, with patient and healthy donor samples processed together. Using the immunoSEQ multiplex PCR, TCRB sequences were amplified from cDNA into 87-bp fragments spanning the CDR3 region. Sequencing of the amplicons was done on the Illumina HiSeq platform. Regarding the original processing steps: Synthetic template baselines were used to correct PCR bias computationally, reads within Hamming distance 2 were collapsed together, and singletons that could not be merged were discarded. By aligning reads against IMGT, V, D and J genes, CDR3 length, and insertions or deletions at six rearrangement sites were assigned. Within each subset, clonotype counts were normalized to the number of sorted cells before true diversity and Gini coefficients were calculated with the tcR R package. The overlap coefficient, calculated on TCRB nucleotide sequences, was used to quantify repertoire sharing. As a proxy for the pre-selection repertoire, out-of-frame TCRB sequences from naive cells were analyzed. TCRdb took this table from immuneACCESS and kept in-frame rearrangements with V and J called. Such tables lack part of the clones; where checked against another copy, unresolved V genes explain under half of the gap, and the rest is unexplained. That table is the source of V, J and clone size, and D and trimming were worked out from the DNA. This sample holds 300,000 to 450,000 clones; roughly 12% were observed only once. The ten largest clones represent around 0.015% of the sample.

Each donor gave one peripheral blood draw, roughly 0.11 L on average, collected into heparinised tubes. Using a panel that included CD45RO, CCR7, CD25, CD127, CD95 and CD27, naive, central memory, regulatory and stem cell-like memory CD4+ T cells were sorted on a BD FACSAria II. Purity was above 95% for every sorted population. PBMCs were separated immediately by Lymphoprep density gradient centrifugation and were stained directly, without being cultured. So that batch effects would be minimized, each experiment stained and sorted samples in pairs, pairing one healthy donor with one patient. The data were taken from a study of beta chain features in type 1 diabetes (dated by TCRdb to 2016 to 2019). For context, the study as a whole: Mean age, gender distribution, total cell number and subset yield did not differ between patients and healthy donors. Naive and central memory subsets were obtained from all 30 or so donors, but regulatory and stem cell-like memory subsets were isolated from only 8 patients and roughly eight healthy donors. The study compared TCRB repertoires of sorted circulating CD4+ T cell subsets between recently diagnosed type 1 diabetes patients and matched healthy donors. A total of 100 million to 110 million sorted cells were examined across all samples, and a strong correlation was observed between cell number per subset and RNA yield. Results and caveats for the whole study, not just this receptor: At VDJ recombination sites, patients with type 1 diabetes made fewer insertions and deleted more nucleotides, a pattern implying thymic rearrangement abnormalities. HLA sub-analyses involved small numbers of individuals, so any influence of HLA type on TCRB rearrangement remained unresolved. Because cDNA rather than genomic DNA was sequenced, highly expressing activated cells could have been over-represented, although no difference in activation and CD3 levels was found between groups. A moderate but significant shortening of TCRB CDR3 length was observed in type 1 diabetes patients in all four CD4+ subsets. Naive, central memory and regulatory TCRB repertoires appeared to be more alike among patients than among healthy donors. Shorter templates might be favored by PCR, yet because patient and control samples were amplified and corrected together, any such skew would affect both groups equally.

As encoded in the germline V gene (reference sequence), CDR1 is SEHNR while CDR2 is FQNEAQ. Germline trimming: 4 bases from V, 2 bases from J; junction bases outside gene matches: 6. The CDR3 starts with the cysteine, ends with the phenylalanine, and has 16 residues. The retained sequence is limited to the CDR3, 48 bases, with the frame set at the first base. This receptor chain uses TRBV7-9 and TRBJ2-2, and TRBD2 aligns with 8 junction nucleotides. The specimen sequenced was naive CD4+ T cells from blood. Explained via the paper, the cell subset or site label denotes: true naive CD4+ T cells. This receptor was identified in a man between 18 and 35 years old in good health. The CDR3 protein is CASSSAAGANTGELFF. The nucleotides are TGTGCCAGCAGCTCGGCAGCGGGGGCCAACACCGGGGAGCTGTTTTTT.